These 19 T cell receptor beta chains were sequenced from one sample in a study of spatial heterogeneity in lung cancer. Study-wide results and caveats: The number of expanded tumor alpha and beta chains correlated with mutation number.

TCRdb ran MiXCR on the 5' RACE reads and lists one entry per CDR3 protein. The data show 950 to 1,500 distinct CDR3 sequences, roughly 12% seen once. The time point denotes: sample taken at primary tumor resection. The antigens of these receptors remain unknown. Sample: lung tumor tissue, taken at surgery. All receptors derive from a male donor with early-stage non-small cell lung cancer.

This clonotype is judged medium-sized. The rearrangement uses TRBV4-1 and TRBJ2-5; 8 bases map to TRBD2. The CDR3 is made up of 15 amino acids. J was trimmed by 5 bases and V by 4 bases; bases with no gene match: 9. CDR1 and CDR2 (germline): MGHRA, YSYEKL. The CDR3 here is CASSRTAGVRETQYF. CDR3 coding DNA: TGCGCCAGCAGCCGAACAGCGGGAGTACGGGAGACCCAGTACTTC.

This chain uses TRBV19 with TRBJ1-5, with TRBD1 identical over 7 bases. The CDR3 totals 15 residues. The germline V gene has CDR1 LNHDA and CDR2 SQIVND (reference sequence). With V trimmed by 5 bases and J by 4 bases, 8 bases remained unmatched. CDR3 DNA: TGTGCCAGTAGTCTACGGACAGGCGTAAATCAGCCCCAGCATTTT. It is translated as CASSLRTGVNQPQHF. The full variable domain, rest sourced from reference TRBV19 and TRBJ1-5, is DGGITQSPKYLFRKEGQNVTLSCEQNLNHDAMYWYRQDPGQGLRLIYYSQIVNDFQKGDIAEGYSVSREKKESFPLTVTSAQKNPTAFYLCASSLRTGVNQPQHFGDGTRLSIL.

The chain employs TRBV20-1 and TRBJ2-7; TRBD1 matches at 8 bases. This CDR3 comprises 15 residues. Germline V gives CDR1 DFQATT, CDR2 SNEGSKA (reference sequence). Trimming took 0 bases from V and 2 from J; bases not matched to a gene: 6. In DNA, the CDR3 is TGCAGTGCTAGAGATCCAGGACAGGGTACCTACGAGCAGTACTTC. Translating it yields CSARDPGQGTYEQYF.

Relative to its sample, this clonotype is medium-sized. CDR3 DNA: TGTGCCAGCTCACCTGACGGGGGTAGCAATCAGCCCCAGCATTTT. Protein sequence: CASSPDGGSNQPQHF. The chain recombines TRBV18 with TRBJ1-5; possible D gene TRBD1, 5 bases. The ends were cut back, 3 bases at V and 0 bases at J, with 9 bases in the middle. The CDR3 extends over 15 amino acids. Per the germline V gene, CDR1 is KGHSH and CDR2 is LQKENI.

This clonotype has at least ten counts. The CDR3 here is CASSQGNNEQFF. The CDR3 DNA reads as TGTGCCAGCAGCCAGGGAAACAATGAGCAGTTCTTC. The chain links TRBV11-2 to TRBJ2-1; possibly TRBD1 for D (5 bases). The ends were cut back, 5 bases at V and 5 bases at J, with 7 bases in the middle. The germline CDR1 and CDR2 sequences are SGHAT and FQNNGV. CDR3 size: 12 residues.

In its sample, this clonotype is medium-sized (0.01 to 0.1%). This chain connects TRBV5-5 to TRBJ1-1, with D maybe TRBD1 (6 bases). V was pared by 4 bases and J by 4 bases, with 14 bases between. Per the germline V gene, CDR1 is SGHKS and CDR2 is YYEKEE (reference sequence). CDR3 length: 14 residues. CDR3 sequence (DNA): TGTGCCAGCAGCCCGGGGGGCAGGACCACTGAAGCTTTCTTT. Translated, it gives CASSPGGRTTEAFF.

This clonotype is medium-sized (0.01 to 0.1%) in the sample. This rearrangement joins TRBV6-6 to TRBJ2-2; D may correspond to TRBD1 or TRBD2 (6 bases each). CDR3 length equals 17 residues. V was clipped by 2 bases and J by 2 bases, with 15 bases between them. Germline CDR1 MNHNY, CDR2 SVGAGI (reference sequence). CDR3 coding DNA: TGTGCCAGCAGTTACGATTGGGGGGCGGAAAACACCGGGGAGCTGTTTTTT. This sequence encodes CASSYDWGAENTGELFF.

By share, this clonotype ranks as medium-sized. The rearrangement links TRBV9 to TRBJ2-1; 12 bases fit TRBD2. Unmatched junction bases numbered 8, after V lost 0 bases and J lost 4 bases. The V gene's germline CDR1 is SGDLS and CDR2 YYNGEE. This CDR3 has 18 amino acids. The CDR3 loop is CASSVAPSGTSGYNEQFF. Written as DNA, the CDR3 is TGTGCCAGCAGCGTAGCCCCATCCGGGACTAGCGGGTACAATGAGCAGTTCTTC.

This clonotype is medium-sized (0.01 to 0.1%). The chain couples TRBV29-1 to TRBJ2-7, with D possibly TRBD2 on 5 matching bases. V was pared by 6 bases and J by 0 bases, with 12 bases between. Germline V gene sequence: CDR1 SQVTM, CDR2 ANQGSEA. The CDR3 length is 13 residues. CDR3 in DNA: TGCAGCGTCTCGGGGAAGAGCTCCTACGAGCAGTACTTC. Amino acid sequence: CSVSGKSSYEQYF.

This clonotype is large within its sample. The V gene is TRBV6-5, the J gene TRBJ2-7, with D maybe TRBD2 (5 bases). V lost 0 bases and J lost 3, with 9 bases in between. The CDR3 contains 14 residues. Germline V gene lookup returns CDR1 MNHEY and CDR2 SVGAGI. CDR3 in DNA: TGTGCCAGCAGTTACTCGAATGCGGGCTACGAGCAGTACTTC. Amino acids: CASSYSNAGYEQYF.

By frequency in the sample, this clonotype is medium-sized. This rearrangement joins TRBV10-3 to TRBJ2-5; 10 bases are a match to TRBD1. CDR1 ENHRY and CDR2 SYGVKD come from the germline V gene. V shed 3 bases, J shed 4 bases, and the junction held 8 bases outside the gene matches. This CDR3 is built from 16 residues. The DNA for the CDR3 is TGTGCCATCAGTGAAGGGACAGGGGCTACGGGAGAGACCCAGTACTTC. The encoded protein is CAISEGTGATGETQYF.

This clonotype is categorized as medium-sized. The CDR3 here is CASSLRGTDPTDTQYF. The CDR3 DNA reads as TGTGCCAGCAGCTTAAGGGGGACAGACCCCACAGATACGCAGTATTTT. The chain is built from TRBV5-5 and TRBJ2-3; 7 bases are shared with TRBD1. V gave up 2 bases and J gave up 2 bases; unmatched junction bases: 8. Germline V CDR1 and CDR2: SGHKS, YYEKEE (reference sequence). There are 16 residues in the CDR3.

This clonotype is classed as medium-sized. This rearrangement joins TRBV7-9 to TRBJ2-1; the match to TRBD2 covers 10 bases. Germline CDR1 is SEHNR and CDR2 is FQNEAQ (reference sequence). V shed 5 bases and J 4 bases; nucleotides not matched to a gene: 5. The CDR3 is made up of 15 amino acids. The CDR3 DNA sequence: TGTGCCAGCAGCCGGACTAGCGGAGATTACAATGAGCAGTTCTTC. The encoded protein is CASSRTSGDYNEQFF.

This clonotype rates as large (0.1 to 1%). This rearrangement joins TRBV7-8 to TRBJ1-1; D gene unclear. CDR3 size: 13 residues. Germline lookup yields CDR1 SGHVS and CDR2 FQNEAQ. The V gene lost 5 bases and the J gene lost 7 bases, with 14 bases spanning the gap. CDR3 region: CASSLLQGIEAFF. The CDR3 DNA follows: TGTGCCAGCAGCCTACTTCAAGGCATTGAAGCTTTCTTT.

This clonotype is medium-sized by share. This rearrangement joins TRBV7-2 to TRBJ2-3; 7 bases map to TRBD2. The length of the CDR3 is 16 residues. V shed 2 bases and J 4 bases; nucleotides not matched to a gene: 9. Germline CDR1 SGHTA, CDR2 FQGNSA. CDR3 loop: CASSLKPSGLADTQYF. CDR3 nucleotide sequence: TGTGCCAGCAGCTTAAAGCCCTCCGGACTAGCAGATACGCAGTATTTT.

In its sample, this clonotype was seen a few times. The V gene is TRBV4-2, the J gene TRBJ1-2, with D possibly being TRBD1 (5 bases). The V gene's germline CDR1 is LGHNA and CDR2 YNFKEQ. CDR3 length: 16 residues. The ends were cut back, 4 bases at V and 6 bases at J, with 21 bases in the middle. The CDR3 region is CASSPSIQQVINGYTF. CDR3 in DNA: TGTGCCAGCAGCCCTAGCATTCAACAGGTCATAAATGGCTACACCTTC.

This clonotype was seen ten or more times. This chain uses TRBV12-3 or TRBV12-4 with TRBJ2-1; 7 bases are a match to TRBD2. The trim removed 8 bases at V and 10 bases at J, leaving 2 bases unmatched. CDR3 size: 10 residues. The CDR3 here is CASGEGEQFF. DNA for the CDR3: TGTGCCAGCGGGGAGGGGGAGCAGTTCTTC.

By frequency in the sample, this clonotype is large. V is TRBV6-5 and J is TRBJ1-1; the D gene is possibly TRBD1 (6 bases). In germline, CDR1 is MNHEY, CDR2 SVGAGI. The CDR3 totals 16 residues. Trimming removed 0 bases at V and 2 bases at J, with 13 bases between. This CDR3 reads CASSYSGGPSNTEAFF. The CDR3, as DNA: TGTGCCAGCAGTTACTCGGGGGGGCCATCAAACACTGAAGCTTTCTTT.

This clonotype occurred many times. The V call is TRBV27, the J call TRBJ2-3; 9 nucleotides match TRBD1. Trimming cost V 3 bases and J 4 bases; bases outside gene matches: 11. The CDR3 is 17 amino acids. The germline V gene has CDR1 MNHEY and CDR2 SMNVEV (reference sequence). The CDR3 DNA is TGTGCCAGCAGTTTCTTAACCACCTACAGGGGGCCAGATACGCAGTATTTT. It encodes CASSFLTTYRGPDTQYF.